Listed below are T cell receptor beta chains from one sample, sequenced in a study of T cell responses to AZD1222 COVID-19 vaccine. Data came from immunoSEQ multiplex PCR; TCRdb stores just in-frame clones and leaves some out. The sample holds about 150,000 clones, around nine tenths seen once. Sequences were derived from peripheral blood, sampled 28 days after the second AZD1222 dose. The receptors shown here come from an adult who received the AZD1222 COVID-19 vaccine. Each CDR3 is given with its conserved first and last residue.

j_call v_call cdr3_aa
TRBJ1-3 TRBV19 CASSVIRSSGNTIYF
TRBJ2-1 TRBV2 CASSAGQRKEHNEQFF
TRBJ2-3 TRBV6-5 CASRLLAGVTDTQYF
TRBJ1-5 TRBV18 CASSPQDYSNQPQHF
TRBJ2-5 TRBV7-3 CASSRSYTGKETQYF
TRBJ2-7 TRBV30 CAWSGGKSYEQYF
TRBJ1-1 TRBV30 CAWSVLRDRAFF
TRBJ1-1 TRBV18 CASSPNTEAFF
TRBJ1-1 TRBV30 CAWRPLQGWTEAFF
TRBJ2-7 TRBV28 CASMGTRTGNYEQYF
TRBJ1-4 TRBV27 CASGREWGEKLFF
TRBJ1-5 TRBV27 CASRRTTGGVPGNQPQHF
TRBJ2-7 TRBV21-1 CASSRTGQGSTYEQYF
TRBJ2-4 TRBV2 CASSADRGVAKNIQYF
TRBJ1-2 TRBV9 CASSPDGGPMGYTF
TRBJ2-2 TRBV10-1 CASSMRANTGELFF
TRBJ1-1 TRBV19 CATRWGASGTEAFF
TRBJ1-3 TRBV19 CASSILRTQIGNTIYF
TRBJ2-1 TRBV12-5 CASGPVSAVSYNEQFF
TRBJ1-5 TRBV12-3/TRBV12-4 CASSPAGQPQHF
TRBJ2-1 TRBV12-3/TRBV12-4 CASSLDQGEQFF
TRBJ1-3 TRBV19 CASRSLRILSGNTIYF
TRBJ1-2 TRBV19 CASSARREANYGYTF
TRBJ1-5 TRBV6-5 CASKMGQGDQPQHF
TRBJ1-3 TRBV24-1 CATRGDAGNTIYF
TRBJ2-3 TRBV5-4 CASSLREIDTQYF
TRBJ1-1 TRBV2 CASVGNTEAFF
TRBJ2-7 TRBV5-1 CASSLEGALGEQYF
TRBJ1-1 TRBV27 CASSLSGMNTEAFF
TRBJ1-1 TRBV11-3 CASSLAEGTEAFF
TRBJ1-4 TRBV9 CASSVGGRAPEKLFF
TRBJ2-7 TRBV6-5 CASSNLPGITYEQYF
TRBJ1-2 TRBV4-2 CASSLRGPGVGNYGYTF
TRBJ2-2 TRBV3-1/TRBV3-2 CASSRLATNTGELFF
TRBJ1-5 TRBV19 CASMGLLGGGDNQPQHF
TRBJ1-2 TRBV19 CASSFGQTAAGYTF
TRBJ2-1 TRBV11-3 CASSLDRTINEQFF
TRBJ2-7 TRBV15 CATSSRQGSIDEQYF
TRBJ2-5 TRBV6-5 CASSYQGPLEETQYF
TRBJ2-3 TRBV5-1 CASRSGLAGVTDTQYF
TRBJ2-4 TRBV7-9 CASSLEGKEYF
TRBJ2-3 TRBV6-1 CASSESGHEDTQYF
TRBJ1-4 TRBV18 CASSAQGLREKLFF
TRBJ1-2 TRBV12-3/TRBV12-4 CASSPDRRGGYTF
TRBJ2-3 TRBV4-1 CASSQEFQAGDTQYF
TRBJ2-7 TRBV7-9 CASSSAYEQYF
TRBJ1-1 TRBV27 CASNPVRPNGNTEAFF